This TCR beta chain originates from a study of blood T cell repertoires in COVID-19. The CDR3 sequence is 15 residues long. Germline CDR1 MGHRA, CDR2 YSYEKL. Libraries were prepared by immunoSEQ multiplex PCR; TCRdb keeps only in-frame clonotypes and omits some of them. The profile shows more than 150,000 clones, 82% of them singletons. About this clone itself: Sequence at one end of the junction differs from germline and may be a read error.

This sequence joins TRBV4-1 and TRBJ2-5; 8 bases match TRBD1. Sequenced: PBMCs or T cells enriched from blood (not recorded which). The clonotype was recovered from a man aged 40-49 years who had recovered from COVID-19. The CDR3 here is CTSRRGQGNEETQYF. Written as DNA, the CDR3 is TGCACCAGCAGACGTGGACAGGGAAACGAGGAGACCCAGTACTTC.